This TCR beta chain is drawn from a study of blood T cell repertoires in COVID-19. Study summary: Whether acute or convalescent, the COVID-19 samples came from the United States, Italy and Spain. PBMCs, B-cell-depleted T cells, or T cells provided the cDNA or gDNA that made up the material.

Membership in each cohort depended on participant-reported clinical history. For recovered donors of Cohort 3, there were two negative PCRs, clearance, or symptom resolution. The CDR3 covers 13 residues. Germline trimming cut 5 bases from V and 5 bases from J; bases unmatched to any gene: 2. Method: immunoSEQ multiplex PCR; TCRdb's copy keeps in-frame clones and lacks some. The table lists over 120,000 clones, roughly 90% of them singletons, with around 4.5% in the top ten. The receptor comes from a man aged 45-65 years who had recovered from COVID-19. Sequencing was performed on PBMCs or T cells enriched from blood (not recorded which). The V call is TRBV12-3 or TRBV12-4, the J call TRBJ1-1; 10 bases are a match to TRBD1. The CDR3 here is CASSRQGATEAFF. The CDR3 DNA sequence: TGTGCCAGCAGTCGACAGGGGGCGACTGAAGCTTTCTTT.